Listed below are T cell receptor beta chains from one sample, sequenced in a study of siplizumab effects on memory and regulatory T cells. The protocol was immunoSEQ multiplex PCR, while the TCRdb copy is restricted to in-frame clones and leaves out a portion. In the table there are about 100,000 clones, about nine tenths of which are singletons. The sequencing input was CD4+ T cells sorted from blood. These receptors were obtained from a human donor in good health. Some clones in this sample may be carry-over from other donors' samples. Each CDR3 is given with its conserved first and last residue. Fields, in order: D gene, clone size, V gene, J gene, CDR3 protein, CDR3 DNA. A D gene is named only where the DNA matches it firmly. A row's size may be missing; if present it is once, few, many or a size class.

.	.	TRBV9	TRBJ1-2	CASSFLGGGGDGYTF	TGTGCCAGCAGCTTCCTTGGAGGGGGAGGAGATGGCTACACCTTC
.	.	TRBV7-3	TRBJ2-2	CASSLVGGELFF	TGTGCCAGCAGCTTAGTGGGCGGGGAGCTGTTTTTT
.	.	TRBV11-2	TRBJ2-3	CASSLDPSSAQYF	TGTGCCAGCAGCTTAGATCCTAGCTCTGCGCAGTATTTT
.	.	TRBV30	TRBJ2-4	CAGFQLAKNIQYF	TGTGCCGGGTTCCAGCTAGCCAAAAACATTCAGTACTTC
.	.	TRBV5-8	TRBJ1-2	CASTQSGTRFHGYTF	TGTGCCAGCACCCAATCCGGGACAAGGTTTCATGGCTACACCTTC
.	.	TRBV25-1	TRBJ2-4	CASSELAAVGAKNIQYF	TGTGCCAGCAGTGAATTAGCTGCCGTTGGAGCCAAAAACATTCAGTACTTC
TRBD1	few	TRBV19	TRBJ1-2	CASRPQGELYGYTF	TGTGCCAGTAGGCCTCAGGGGGAACTCTATGGCTACACCTTC
.	.	TRBV10-2	TRBJ2-5	CASSQGPEKETQYF	TGCGCCAGCAGCCAAGGACCGGAGAAAGAGACCCAGTACTTC
TRBD1	.	TRBV7-9	TRBJ2-5	CASSPARDRSQETQYF	TGTGCCAGCAGCCCGGCACGGGACAGGTCACAAGAGACCCAGTACTTC
.	.	TRBV7-3	TRBJ2-3	CASSLNPGGKDTQYF	TGTGCCAGCAGCTTAAATCCCGGGGGTAAAGATACGCAGTATTTT
.	.	TRBV11-3	TRBJ2-7	CASSLGASSNEQYF	TGTGCCAGCAGCTTAGGGGCTAGCTCCAACGAGCAGTACTTC
.	.	TRBV18	TRBJ2-7	CASSPATTYEQYF	TGTGCCAGCTCACCAGCGACTACTTACGAGCAGTACTTC